Sequencing of this T cell receptor beta chain was carried out in a study of blood T cells in healthy people across ages. As to this clonotype: The antigen is unknown.

Each individual donor underwent a draw of ten milliliters of peripheral blood. The authors ran a second PCR of about 7 to 12 cycles using a sample-barcoded 5' primer and a J-beta primer mix. TCRdb re-analysed the 5' RACE reads in MiXCR, keeping a single row per CDR3 protein. The sample contains about 1.8 million distinct CDR3 sequences, 49% of which appear only once. There are 17 residues in the CDR3. CDR1 LGHNA and CDR2 YNFKEQ come from the germline V gene. After removal of 0 bases from V and 5 bases from J, the junction contained 11 bases not matched to a gene. General study points: The recorded TCR beta diversity per million T cells decreased in a roughly linear manner with age.

The sequence came from a woman between 40 and 55 years old in good health. The chain recombines TRBV4-2 with TRBJ2-7; the match to TRBD2 covers 9 bases. The sample taken for sequencing was blood. The CDR3 DNA reads TGTGCCAGCAGCCAAGAGCTGGGCGGGGGGGCCTTTAACGAGCAGTACTTC. Translated, it gives CASSQELGGGAFNEQYF.